The sequence of this T cell receptor beta chain was determined in a study of T cell responses to AZD1222 COVID-19 vaccine. Study in general: Researchers grouped second doses given at about 4 or about 12 weeks into one pool. General study findings and limits: Spike-specific TCR breadth and depth rose after two AZD1222 doses. Repertoire samples came only from after the peak T cell response. Donors were chiefly white British, with a greater number of females, and clonal diversity was perhaps underestimated.

Germline loops: CDR1 SEHNR, CDR2 FQNEAQ (reference sequence). This CDR3 contains 13 residues. The V and J ends lost 8 bases and 3 bases, in that order; junction bases with no gene match: 6. Data came from immunoSEQ multiplex PCR; TCRdb stores just in-frame clones and leaves some out. The top ten hold 1.9% of the sample, which has 150,000 or so clones, 85% to 95% seen once. As to this clone: The antigen remains unidentified.

The clonotype comes from an adult in good health. Sequenced here: peripheral blood, sampled on day 0 of AZD1222 vaccination. This sequence joins TRBV7-9 and TRBJ2-5, with 7 bases identical to TRBD1. The chain's CDR3 is CASSRTGEETQYF. The CDR3 DNA is TGTGCCAGCTCAAGGACAGGCGAAGAGACCCAGTACTTC.